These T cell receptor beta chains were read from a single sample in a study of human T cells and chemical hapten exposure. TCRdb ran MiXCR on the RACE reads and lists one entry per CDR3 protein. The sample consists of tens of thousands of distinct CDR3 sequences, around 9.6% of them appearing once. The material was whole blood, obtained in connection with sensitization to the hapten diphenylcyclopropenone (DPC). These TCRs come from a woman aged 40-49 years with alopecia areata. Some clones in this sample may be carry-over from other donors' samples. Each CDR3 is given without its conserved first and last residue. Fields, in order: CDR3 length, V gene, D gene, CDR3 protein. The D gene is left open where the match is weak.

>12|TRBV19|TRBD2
ASSYGAGAYEQY
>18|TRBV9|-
ASSVGTLTRERGHLDGYT
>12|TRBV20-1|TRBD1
SARGTGFSYEQY
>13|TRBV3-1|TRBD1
ASSLDRGLNSPLH
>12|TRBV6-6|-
ASSYSRDSYEQY
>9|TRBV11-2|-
ASSTQETQY
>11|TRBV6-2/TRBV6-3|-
ASCQGFSYEQY
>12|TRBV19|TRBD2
ASSTTGTSGEQF
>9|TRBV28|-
ASSLKQPQH
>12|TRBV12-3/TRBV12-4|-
ASSLMTSNQPQH
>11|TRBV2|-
ASSAGNNQPQH
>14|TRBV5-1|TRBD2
ASSIASGGAVGEQF
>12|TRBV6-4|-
ASSDNWNTDTQY